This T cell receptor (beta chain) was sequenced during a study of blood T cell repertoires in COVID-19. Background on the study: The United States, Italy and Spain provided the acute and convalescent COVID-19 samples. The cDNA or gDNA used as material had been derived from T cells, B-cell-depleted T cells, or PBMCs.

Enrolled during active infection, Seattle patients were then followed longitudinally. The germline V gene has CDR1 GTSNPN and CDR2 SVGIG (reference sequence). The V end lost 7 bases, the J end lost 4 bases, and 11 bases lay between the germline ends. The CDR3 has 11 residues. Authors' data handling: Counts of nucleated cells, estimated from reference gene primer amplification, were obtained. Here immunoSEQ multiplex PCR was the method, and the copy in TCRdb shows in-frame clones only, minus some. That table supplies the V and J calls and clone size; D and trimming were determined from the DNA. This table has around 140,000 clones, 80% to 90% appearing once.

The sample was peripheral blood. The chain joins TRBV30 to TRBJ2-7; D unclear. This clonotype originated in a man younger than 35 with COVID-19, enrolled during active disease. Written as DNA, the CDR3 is TGTGCCTTGAACTGGGCATACGAGCAGTACTTC. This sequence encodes CALNWAYEQYF.